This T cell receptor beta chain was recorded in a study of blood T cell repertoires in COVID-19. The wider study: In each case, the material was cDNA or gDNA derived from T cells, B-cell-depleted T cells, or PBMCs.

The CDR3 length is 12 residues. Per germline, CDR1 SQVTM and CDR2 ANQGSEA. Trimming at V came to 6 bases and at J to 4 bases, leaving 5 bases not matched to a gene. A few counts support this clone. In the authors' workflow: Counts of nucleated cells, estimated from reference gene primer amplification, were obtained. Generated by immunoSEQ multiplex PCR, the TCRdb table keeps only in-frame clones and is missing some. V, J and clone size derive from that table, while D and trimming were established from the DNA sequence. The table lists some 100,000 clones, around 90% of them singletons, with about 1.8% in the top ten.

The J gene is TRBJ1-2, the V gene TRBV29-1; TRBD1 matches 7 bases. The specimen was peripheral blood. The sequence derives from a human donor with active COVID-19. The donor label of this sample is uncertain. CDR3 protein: CSVRQGIYGYTF. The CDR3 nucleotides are TGCAGCGTCCGACAGGGAATCTATGGCTACACCTTC.